The 11 T cell receptor beta chains below were found in one sample sequenced in a study of OX40 agonist ivuxolimab in advanced cancers. Clones were read by immunoSEQ multiplex PCR, and TCRdb kept only the in-frame ones, dropping some. The sample holds thousands of clones; 69% are singletons and the top ten take roughly 18%. Here the sequenced sample was CD4+ or CD8+ T cells sorted from blood, taken in a trial of the OX40 agonist ivuxolimab. The receptors shown here come from an adult with an advanced solid tumor such as melanoma, head and neck, liver or kidney cancer.

This sequence joins TRBV5-1 and TRBJ1-6; TRBD1 matches 10 bases. The CDR3 covers 17 residues. The trim removed 5 bases at V and 1 base at J, leaving 6 bases unmatched. In germline, CDR1 is SGHRS, CDR2 YFSETQ. The CDR3 here is CASRTDRGRSYNSPLHF. The CDR3 coding sequence is TGCGCCAGCAGAACCGACAGGGGGCGGTCCTATAATTCACCCCTCCACTTT.

The chain joins TRBV25-1 to TRBJ1-1; D gene uncertain. Trimming cost V 2 bases and J 4 bases, with 11 bases left between them. This CDR3 has 14 amino acids. Germline loops: CDR1 MGHDK, CDR2 SYGVNS. CDR3 DNA sequence: TGTGCCAGCAGTGAACATGGGGTCGTCACTGAAGCTTTCTTT. Translating gives CASSEHGVVTEAFF.

The V gene is TRBV5-8, the J gene TRBJ2-2; tentative D call: TRBD1 (7 bases). CDR1 and CDR2 from the germline V gene are SGHTS and YDEGEE. The CDR3 extends over 14 amino acids. The V end was cut by 9 bases, the J end by 5 bases, with 17 bases between. The CDR3 sequence is CAIPKTGRTGELFF. The CDR3 DNA reads as TGTGCCATACCCAAGACAGGGAGGACCGGGGAGCTGTTTTTT.

The V and J genes are TRBV4-3 and TRBJ2-5, with D perhaps TRBD1 (6 bases). The CDR3 runs to 15 residues. Germline lookup yields CDR1 LGHNA and CDR2 YSLEER. The ends were cut back, 0 bases at V and 6 bases at J, with 14 bases in the middle. The CDR3 bases are TGCGCCAGCAGCCAAGATCTGGGGGCCGGGAAGACCCAGTACTTC. This translates into CASSQDLGAGKTQYF.

J is TRBJ2-1 and V is TRBV4-3, with 8 positions matching TRBD2. The germline CDR1 and CDR2 sequences are LGHNA and YSLEER. With 4 bases clipped from V and 5 bases from J, the junction kept 7 bases outside the gene matches. CDR3 length equals 15 residues. In nucleotides, the CDR3 is TGCGCCAGCAGCCCCTACGGGGGGGGAAACAATGAGCAGTTCTTC. This sequence encodes CASSPYGGGNNEQFF.

V usage is TRBV7-9 and J usage is TRBJ2-7; no clear D. Deletions cut 3 bases from V and 2 bases from J, with 11 bases between. The germline gives CDR1 SEHNR, CDR2 FQNEAQ (reference sequence). There are 14 residues in the CDR3. CDR3 nucleotides: TGTGCCAGCAGCTTCAGCAGTCTAGCCTACGAGCAGTACTTC. It is translated as CASSFSSLAYEQYF.

The chain has TRBV4-2 and TRBJ2-3, with 8 positions matching TRBD1. The CDR3 spans 14 residues. Germline V gene data show CDR1 as LGHNA and CDR2 as YNFKEQ. J gave up 1 base and V 4 bases, and 1 base lay outside the gene matches. CDR3 sequence: CASSPGQGTDTQYF. In nucleotides, the CDR3 is TGTGCCAGCAGCCCGGGACAGGGCACAGATACGCAGTATTTT.

The chain employs TRBV11-3 and TRBJ2-7; 9 nucleotides agree with TRBD1. J gave up 5 bases and V 7 bases, and 9 bases lay outside the gene matches. This CDR3 comprises 14 residues. Germline V gene lookup returns CDR1 SGHNT and CDR2 YENEEA. The CDR3 reads CASTSGQGNHEQYF. CDR3 sequence (DNA): TGTGCCAGCACTTCGGGACAGGGTAACCACGAGCAGTACTTC.

The chain couples TRBV14 to TRBJ2-5, with D unclear. The CDR3 is made up of 14 amino acids. V shed 0 bases and J shed 2 bases, with 7 bases lying between them. Per germline, CDR1 SGHDN and CDR2 FVKESK. The CDR3 DNA sequence: TGTGCCAGCAGCCAAGATTTTCGGCAAGAGACCCAGTACTTC. Protein sequence: CASSQDFRQETQYF.

To note about this clone: At one end the junction does not follow the germline gene, possibly because of a read error. The V call is TRBV29-1, the J call TRBJ2-3; D could derive from TRBD1 or TRBD2 (7 bases each). Germline CDR1 and CDR2: SQVTM and ANQGSEA. The CDR3 totals 14 residues. In DNA, the CDR3 is TGCAGCGTTCAAGACAGGGAGGGTACAGATACGCAGTATTTT. It is translated as CSVQDREGTDTQYF.

The CDR3 coding sequence is TGCGCCAGCAGCCAATTCGGCAGGGGCTCTCAGACCCAGTACTTC. The encoded protein is CASSQFGRGSQTQYF. This chain joins TRBV4-3 and TRBJ2-5, with TRBD1 as a possible D gene (6 bases). Trimming cost V 2 bases and J 6 bases, with 16 bases left between them. This CDR3 comprises 15 residues. The germline V gene has CDR1 LGHNA and CDR2 YSLEER.